This TCR beta chain was recorded in a study of T cell responses to AZD1222 COVID-19 vaccine. Overall study findings and caveats: Among the donors, most were white British and more were female, and clonal diversity was possibly underestimated. As reported, nearly half of all spike-specific TCRs target variant regions that are unmutated. No day 14 peak samples; only post-peak repertoires were characterized.

TCRdb keeps only in-frame clones here, not all; method: immunoSEQ multiplex PCR. The table records about 120,000 clones, 87% of them present only once. A note on this clone: Its antigen is as yet unknown.

Second doses that came at about 4 or about 12 weeks were put together. The V and J ends lost 4 bases and 4 bases respectively, with 15 bases between them. Germline V CDR1 and CDR2: SGHRS, YFSETQ. The length of the CDR3 is 14 residues. The sample was peripheral blood, taken 28 days after the second AZD1222 dose. V usage is TRBV5-1 and J usage is TRBJ2-7; the D gene is possibly TRBD2 (6 bases). This clonotype was sampled from an adult who received the AZD1222 COVID-19 vaccine. The CDR3 loop reads CASSPIGLAYEQYF. CDR3 nucleotide sequence: TGCGCCAGCAGCCCAATCGGGCTAGCGTACGAGCAGTACTTC.